This TCR beta chain stems from a study of regulatory T cells in long-lasting Graves disease. Broader study findings: Investigators studied peripheral blood only, not thyroid tissue.

As for time point: persistent/refractory GD, antithyroid drugs over 5 years with positive TRAb. The TCR library was prepared using RNA isolated from PBMCs. The authors diagnosed Graves' disease using American Thyroid Association guidelines. The patient group derived from an endocrinology department in Xi'an, China. Blood from the periphery, nine milliliters in all, was drawn into EDTA tubes. Investigators prepared the TCR beta libraries by applying iRepertoire HTBI primers and Arm-PCR of CDR3 regions. TCRdb itself ran the multiplex PCR reads through MiXCR, one entry per CDR3 protein. The sample has over 450,000 distinct CDR3 sequences; roughly 21% are singletons. This clonotype was counted many times. As yet, its antigen is unknown. The CDR3 length is 15 residues. Germline V gives CDR1 SGHTA, CDR2 FQGTGA. Losses at the gene ends were 5 bases for V and 2 bases for J; bases not matched to a gene: 9.

The sequence was obtained from a female donor with Graves disease. The chain has TRBV7-3 and TRBJ2-7; 7 bases fit TRBD1. The source was peripheral blood mononuclear cells (PBMCs), collected when the disease was refractory, from a patient treated with antithyroid drugs. The CDR3 DNA reads TGTGCCAGCAGCGAGCGGACAGGTGGGGCCTACGAGCAGTACTTC. It specifies CASSERTGGAYEQYF. The variable domain in full, completed from reference TRBV7-3 and TRBJ2-7, reads GAGVSQTPSNKVTEKGKYVELRCDPISGHTALYWYRQSLGQGPEFLIYFQGTGAADDSGLPNDRFFAVRPEGSVSTLKIQRTERGDSAVYLCASSERTGGAYEQYFGPGTRLTVT.